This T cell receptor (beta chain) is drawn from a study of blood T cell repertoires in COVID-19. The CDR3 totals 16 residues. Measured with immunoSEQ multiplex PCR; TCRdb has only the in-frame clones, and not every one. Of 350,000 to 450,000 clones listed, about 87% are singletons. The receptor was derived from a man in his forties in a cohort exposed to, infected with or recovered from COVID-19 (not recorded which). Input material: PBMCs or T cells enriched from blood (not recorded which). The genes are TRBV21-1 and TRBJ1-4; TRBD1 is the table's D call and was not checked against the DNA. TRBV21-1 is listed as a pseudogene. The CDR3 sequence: CASSIKTGVANEKLFF. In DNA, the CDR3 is TGTGCCAGCAGCATTAAGACAGGGGTGGCTAATGAAAAACTGTTTTTT.